These 22 T cell receptor beta chains originate from one sample sequenced in a study of cytomegalovirus exposure and HLA in healthy donors. The protocol was immunoSEQ multiplex PCR, while the TCRdb copy is restricted to in-frame clones and leaves out a portion. The sample has 150,000 to 200,000 clones; around nine tenths are singletons. Input material: PBMCs. The receptors stem from a man between 25 and 39 years old in good health and CMV-seropositive.

This chain joins TRBV5-1 and TRBJ2-2; 9 positions agree with TRBD2. Losses at the gene ends were 5 bases for V and 10 bases for J; bases not matched to a gene: 12. The CDR3 has 15 residues. CDR1 and CDR2 from the germline V gene are SGHRS and YFSETQ. The CDR3 sequence: CASSGGGAWVEELFF. The CDR3 nucleotides are TGCGCCAGCAGTGGCGGGGGGGCTTGGGTCGAGGAGCTGTTTTTT.

The chain joins TRBV18 to TRBJ2-2; D is unresolved. The length of the CDR3 is 12 residues. The V gene's germline CDR1 is KGHSH and CDR2 LQKENI. Trimming took 3 bases from V and 4 from J, leaving 3 bases between them. As DNA, the CDR3 is TGTGCCAGCTCACCGGTCACCGGGGAGCTGTTTTTT. Translated, it gives CASSPVTGELFF. Complete variable domain (other parts from reference TRBV18 and TRBJ2-2): NAGVMQNPRHLVRRRGQEARLRCSPMKGHSHVYWYRQLPEEGLKFMVYLQKENIIDESGMPKERFSAEFPKEGPSILRIQQVVRGDSAAYFCASSPVTGELFFGEGSRLTVL.

This chain joins TRBV14 and TRBJ1-5; D not certain. The CDR3 contains 12 residues. The V gene's germline CDR1 is SGHDN and CDR2 FVKESK. Trimming shortened V by 1 base and J by 9 bases, and 7 bases separated the two germline ends. The CDR3 loop reads CASSQAEGPQHF. As DNA, the CDR3 is TGTGCCAGCAGCCAAGCGGAGGGGCCCCAGCATTTT.

In DNA form, the CDR3 reads TGTGCCAGCAGTATCGGCATGGGCCCCTACGAGCAGTACTTC. Its translation: CASSIGMGPYEQYF. The V call is TRBV2, the J call TRBJ2-7; no definite D call. Germline V gene sequence: CDR1 SNHLY, CDR2 FYNNEI. This CDR3 region has 14 residues. Trimming removed 5 bases at V and 2 bases at J, with 13 bases between.

This chain joins TRBV7-8 and TRBJ1-5; no firm D call. Trimming removed 3 bases from V and 0 bases from J, with 6 bases in between. The CDR3 has 14 amino acids. CDR1 is SGHVS, CDR2 FQNEAQ, per germline. CDR3 nucleotides: TGTGCCAGCAGCTTTACAGTTAGCAATCAGCCCCAGCATTTT. Translation gives CASSFTVSNQPQHF. Looking up the rest from reference TRBV7-8 and TRBJ1-5 gives the full variable domain: GAGVSQSPRYKVAKRGQDVALRCDPISGHVSLFWYQQALGQGPEFLTYFQNEAQLDKSGLPSDRFFAERPEGSVSTLKIQRTQQEDSAVYLCASSFTVSNQPQHFGDGTRLSIL.

This sequence joins TRBV6-5 and TRBJ2-1; D not certain. Germline V gene data show CDR1 as MNHEY and CDR2 as SVGAGI. This CDR3 is built from 11 residues. Trimming shortened V by 2 bases and J by 15 bases, and 11 bases separated the two germline ends. Here the CDR3 reads CASSYALLWFF. In DNA, the CDR3 is TGTGCCAGCAGTTACGCGTTACTTTGGTTCTTC.

This rearrangement joins TRBV6-5 to TRBJ2-7; 9 bases match TRBD1. The CDR3 is 14 residues long. CDR1 is MNHEY, CDR2 SVGAGI, per germline. The V and J ends lost 2 bases and 7 bases, in that order; junction bases with no gene match: 6. CDR3 protein: CASSYTGTGSEQYF. In DNA form, the CDR3 reads TGTGCCAGCAGTTACACCGGGACAGGGTCTGAGCAGTACTTC.

The genes are TRBV5-1 and TRBJ2-1; 11 bases align to TRBD2. Germline trimming cut 1 base from V and 6 bases from J; bases unmatched to any gene: 0. Germline V gene sequence: CDR1 SGHRS, CDR2 YFSETQ. The CDR3 extends over 14 amino acids. CDR3 sequence: CASSLTSGSNEQFF. In nucleotides, the CDR3 is TGCGCCAGCAGCTTGACTAGCGGGAGCAATGAGCAGTTCTTC.

This chain links TRBV5-4 with TRBJ2-5; 7 bases line up with TRBD1. This CDR3 is 14 amino acids long. Per germline, CDR1 SGHNT and CDR2 YYREEE (reference sequence). Trimming cost V 0 bases and J 3 bases; bases outside gene matches: 2. The CDR3 reads CASSLVGTEETQYF. The CDR3 nucleotides read TGTGCCAGCAGCTTGGTGGGGACAGAAGAGACCCAGTACTTC.

V is TRBV28 and J is TRBJ1-1, with D maybe TRBD1 (6 bases). The V and J ends lost 7 bases and 2 bases respectively, with 14 bases between them. The germline gives CDR1 MDHEN, CDR2 SYDVKM. This CDR3 spans 14 amino acids. Written as DNA, the CDR3 is TGTGCCAGCACTGGGGGCGCGGAAAACACTGAAGCTTTCTTT. It translates to CASTGGAENTEAFF.

This chain links TRBV5-1 with TRBJ2-1; a possible D gene is TRBD2 (7 bases). Looked up from germline, CDR1 is SGHRS and CDR2 is YFSETQ. Trimming removed 4 bases from V and 9 bases from J, with 20 bases in between. The CDR3 is 15 amino acids. The CDR3 nucleotides read TGCGCCAGCAGCCCTCGCGGGGAGGGGGAGGGTGAGCAGTTCTTC. Protein sequence: CASSPRGEGEGEQFF.

The chain uses TRBV10-2 and TRBJ2-7, with TRBD2 matching 8 bases. Per germline, CDR1 WSHSY and CDR2 SAAADI. V was pared by 2 bases and J by 0 bases, with 0 bases of the junction left unmatched. The CDR3 is 14 amino acids. The CDR3 is CASSEAGGSYEQYF. Written as DNA, the CDR3 is TGCGCCAGCAGTGAGGCGGGGGGCTCCTACGAGCAGTACTTC.

This clone was seen a handful of times. As DNA, the CDR3 is TGTGCCAGCAGTTCTAGCCAGGTAGGCAATCAGCCCCAGCATTTT. It yields the protein CASSSSQVGNQPQHF. This sequence joins TRBV6-6 and TRBJ1-5; D remains unclear. The CDR3 runs 15 residues. CDR1 is MNHNY and CDR2 is SVGAGI in the germline V gene (reference sequence). V lost 4 bases and J lost 2, with 12 bases in between.

This chain links TRBV6-1 with TRBJ2-2; no reliable D call. The CDR3 totals 14 residues. CDR1 and CDR2 (germline): MNHNS, SASEGT. Trimming left V 10 bases short and J 0 bases short, with 12 bases between. The CDR3: CATPDPTNTGELFF. The CDR3 DNA sequence: TGTGCCACCCCCGATCCTACGAACACCGGGGAGCTGTTTTTT.

The chain recombines TRBV9 with TRBJ2-7; TRBD1 aligns across 10 bases. J lost 7 bases, V lost 0 bases, and 10 bases had no gene match. The germline CDR1 and CDR2 sequences are SGDLS and YYNGEE. This CDR3 region has 16 residues. The CDR3 loop is CASSVEDRGLIWEQYF. The CDR3 region has the DNA TGTGCCAGCAGCGTAGAAGACAGGGGGCTTATTTGGGAGCAGTACTTC.

A few counts support this clone. The V call is TRBV11-2, the J call TRBJ1-6; D gene unclear. CDR1 and CDR2 from the germline V gene are SGHAT and FQNNGV. The V end was cut by 5 bases, the J end by 5 bases, with 13 bases between. This CDR3 is 15 amino acids long. The CDR3 loop is CASSPTRINNSPLHF. DNA of the CDR3: TGTGCCAGCAGCCCCACCAGGATCAATAATTCACCCCTCCACTTT.

The chain joins TRBV7-2 to TRBJ2-2, with 10 bases that match TRBD2. This CDR3 region has 16 residues. Germline V CDR1 and CDR2: SGHTA, FQGNSA. V dropped 5 bases and J dropped 3; count of bases not matched to a gene: 6. The CDR3 spells CASSRTSGTYTGELFF. As DNA, the CDR3 is TGTGCCAGCAGCCGGACTAGCGGAACATACACCGGGGAGCTGTTTTTT. The full variable domain, in which reference TRBV7-2 and TRBJ2-2 provide the parts outside the CDR3, is GAGVSQSPSNKVTEKGKDVELRCDPISGHTALYWYRQSLGQGLEFLIYFQGNSAPDKSGLPSDRFSAERTGGSVSTLTIQRTQQEDSAVYLCASSRTSGTYTGELFFGEGSRLTVL.

The chain uses TRBV5-1 and TRBJ2-1; D is unclear. CDR3 size: 13 residues. Germline V gene sequence: CDR1 SGHRS, CDR2 YFSETQ. V lost 4 bases, J lost 6 bases, and 11 bases lay in between. In nucleotides, the CDR3 is TGCGCCAGCAGCACGGACGCCCCCAATGAGCAGTTCTTC. Residues: CASSTDAPNEQFF.

The gene calls are TRBV20-1 and TRBJ2-7; TRBD2 is a possible D gene (6 bases). The CDR3 sequence is 11 residues long. Germline CDR1 DFQATT, CDR2 SNEGSKA (reference sequence). The DNA for the CDR3 is TGCAGCATCCCTAGCGCTTACGAGCAGTACTTC. Translated: CSIPSAYEQYF.

CDR3 DNA: TGTGCCAGCAGTCCCTCTAGCGGGAGGTGGGCCCAGTACTTC. The encoded protein is CASSPSSGRWAQYF. V and J are TRBV28 and TRBJ2-5; 11 positions agree with TRBD2. V was clipped by 5 bases and J by 9 bases; unmatched bases: 8. CDR3 length: 14 amino acids. Germline lookup yields CDR1 MDHEN and CDR2 SYDVKM.

This clone was seen once. This chain uses TRBV29-1 with TRBJ2-7, with TRBD1 as a possible D gene (6 bases). Germline-derived CDR1 and CDR2 are SQVTM and ANQGSEA. The CDR3 totals 13 residues. Trimming cost V 0 bases and J 12 bases, with 18 bases left between them. CDR3 in DNA: TGCAGCGTTGAAGATCGAGGGACAAGGAGCCCGTACTTC. Amino acids: CSVEDRGTRSPYF.

The chain employs TRBV27 and TRBJ1-3, with D hard to call. CDR1 and CDR2 from the germline V gene are MNHEY and SMNVEV (reference sequence). This CDR3 has 13 amino acids. Trimming took off 4 bases at V and 0 bases at J, with 4 bases between the two ends. DNA of the CDR3: TGTGCCAGCAGTTCCGACTCTGGAAACACCATATATTTT. This translates into CASSSDSGNTIYF.